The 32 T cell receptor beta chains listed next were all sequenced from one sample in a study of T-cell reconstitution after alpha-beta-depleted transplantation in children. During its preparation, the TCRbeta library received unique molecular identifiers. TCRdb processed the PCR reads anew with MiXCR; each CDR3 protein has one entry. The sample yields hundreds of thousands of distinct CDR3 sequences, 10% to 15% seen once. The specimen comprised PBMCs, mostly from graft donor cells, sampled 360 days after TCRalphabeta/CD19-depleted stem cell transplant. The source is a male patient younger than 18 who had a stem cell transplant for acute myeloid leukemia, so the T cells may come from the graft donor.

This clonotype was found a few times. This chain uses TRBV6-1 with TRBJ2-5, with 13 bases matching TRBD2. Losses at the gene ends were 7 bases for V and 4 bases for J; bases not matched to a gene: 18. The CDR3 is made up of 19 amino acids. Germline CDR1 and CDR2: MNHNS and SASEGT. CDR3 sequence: CASTMGGLAGVVLGETQYF. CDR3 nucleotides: TGTGCCAGCACCATGGGTGGACTAGCGGGAGTGGTTCTAGGAGAGACCCAGTACTTC.

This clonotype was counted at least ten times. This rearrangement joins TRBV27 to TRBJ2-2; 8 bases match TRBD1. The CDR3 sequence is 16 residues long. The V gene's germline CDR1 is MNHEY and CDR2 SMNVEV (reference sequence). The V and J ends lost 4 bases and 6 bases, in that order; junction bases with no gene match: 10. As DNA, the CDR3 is TGTGCCAGCAGTTCCCCAGGGGGCGTAGTGTCCGGGGAGCTGTTTTTT. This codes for CASSSPGGVVSGELFF.

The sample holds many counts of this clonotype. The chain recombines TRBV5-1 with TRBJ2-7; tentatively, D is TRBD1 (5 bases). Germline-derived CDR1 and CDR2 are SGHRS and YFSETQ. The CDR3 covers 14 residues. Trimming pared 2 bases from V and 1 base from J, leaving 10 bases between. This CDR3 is CASSFREASYEQYF. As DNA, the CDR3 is TGCGCCAGCAGCTTCAGGGAAGCTTCCTACGAGCAGTACTTC.

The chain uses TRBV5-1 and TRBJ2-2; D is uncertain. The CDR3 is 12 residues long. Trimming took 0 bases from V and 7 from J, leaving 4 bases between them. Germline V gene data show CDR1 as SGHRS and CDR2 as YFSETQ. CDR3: CASSLVYGELFF. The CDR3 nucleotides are TGCGCCAGCAGCTTGGTTTACGGGGAGCTGTTTTTT.

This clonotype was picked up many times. CDR3 amino acids: CSARGRTWVNYEQYF. The CDR3 DNA reads as TGCAGTGCTAGAGGAAGGACGTGGGTGAACTACGAGCAGTACTTC. The rearrangement joins TRBV20-1 to TRBJ2-7; D remains ambiguous. Per the germline V gene, CDR1 is DFQATT and CDR2 is SNEGSKA (reference sequence). This CDR3 is built from 15 residues. Trimming pared 1 base from V and 3 bases from J, leaving 16 bases between.

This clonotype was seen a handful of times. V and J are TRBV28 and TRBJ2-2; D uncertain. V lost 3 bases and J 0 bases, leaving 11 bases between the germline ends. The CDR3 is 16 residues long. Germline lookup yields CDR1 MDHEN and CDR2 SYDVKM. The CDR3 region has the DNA TGTGCCAGCAGTTTCCCCATGGCGGCGAACACCGGGGAGCTGTTTTTT. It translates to CASSFPMAANTGELFF.

Written as DNA, the CDR3 is TGTGCCAGCAGCCAAGTATACAACACCGGGGAGCTGTTTTTT. It encodes CASSQVYNTGELFF. This chain uses TRBV3-1 with TRBJ2-2; D call uncertain. The CDR3 spans 14 residues. Trimming pared 1 base from V and 2 bases from J, leaving 5 bases between. Per germline, CDR1 LGHDT and CDR2 YNNKEL (reference sequence).

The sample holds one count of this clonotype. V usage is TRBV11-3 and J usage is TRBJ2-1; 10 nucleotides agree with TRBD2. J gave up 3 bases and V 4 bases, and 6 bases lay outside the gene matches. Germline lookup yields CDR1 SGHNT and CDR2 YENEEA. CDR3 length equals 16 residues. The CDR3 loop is CASSSRASGSYNEQFF. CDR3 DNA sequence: TGTGCCAGCAGCTCCCGGGCTAGCGGGAGCTACAATGAGCAGTTCTTC.

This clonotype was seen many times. The CDR3 reads CASSLILEADEQYF. As DNA, the CDR3 is TGCGCCAGCAGCCTAATTTTGGAGGCAGACGAGCAGTACTTC. The V and J genes are TRBV5-1 and TRBJ2-7; a possible D gene is TRBD2 (5 bases). The CDR3 covers 14 residues. Trimming took off 4 bases at V and 5 bases at J, with 16 bases between the two ends. The germline CDR1 and CDR2 sequences are SGHRS and YFSETQ.

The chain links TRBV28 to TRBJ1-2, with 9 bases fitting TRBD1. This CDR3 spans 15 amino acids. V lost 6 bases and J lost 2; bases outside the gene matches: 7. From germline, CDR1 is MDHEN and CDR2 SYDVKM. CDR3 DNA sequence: TGTGCCAGCAGCCCGGGACAGGGAATAAACTATGGCTACACCTTC. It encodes CASSPGQGINYGYTF.

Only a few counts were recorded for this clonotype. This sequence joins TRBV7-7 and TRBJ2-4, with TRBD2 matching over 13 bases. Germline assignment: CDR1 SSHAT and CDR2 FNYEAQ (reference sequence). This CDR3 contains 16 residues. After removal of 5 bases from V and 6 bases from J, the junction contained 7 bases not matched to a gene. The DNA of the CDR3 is TGTGCCAGCAGCCCGGGACTAGCGGGGACCGGAAACATTCAGTACTTC. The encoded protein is CASSPGLAGTGNIQYF.

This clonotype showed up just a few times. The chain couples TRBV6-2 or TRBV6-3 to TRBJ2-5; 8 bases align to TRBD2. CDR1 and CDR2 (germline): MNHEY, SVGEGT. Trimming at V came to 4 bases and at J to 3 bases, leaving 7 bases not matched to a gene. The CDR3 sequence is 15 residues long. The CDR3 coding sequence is TGTGCCAGCAGTTTCCCCGGGACTAGAAAAGAGACCCAGTACTTC. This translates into CASSFPGTRKETQYF.

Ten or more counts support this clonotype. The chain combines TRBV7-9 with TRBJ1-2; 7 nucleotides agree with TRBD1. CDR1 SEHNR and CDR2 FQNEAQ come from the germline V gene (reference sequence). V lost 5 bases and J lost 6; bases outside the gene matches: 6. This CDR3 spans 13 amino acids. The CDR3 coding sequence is TGTGCCAGCAGCCCAGGGGGTCCCCATGGCTACACCTTC. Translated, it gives CASSPGGPHGYTF.

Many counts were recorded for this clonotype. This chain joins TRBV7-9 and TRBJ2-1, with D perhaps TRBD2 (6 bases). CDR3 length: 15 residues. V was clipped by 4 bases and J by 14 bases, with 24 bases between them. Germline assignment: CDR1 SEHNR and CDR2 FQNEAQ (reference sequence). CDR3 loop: CASSSRRASVFHEFF. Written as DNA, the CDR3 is TGTGCCAGCAGCTCCCGCAGGGCTAGCGTATTCCATGAGTTCTTC. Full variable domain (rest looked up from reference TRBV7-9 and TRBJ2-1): DTGVSQNPRHKITKRGQNVTFRCDPISEHNRLYWYRQTLGQGPEFLTYFQNEAQLEKSRLLSDRFSAERPKGSFSTLEIQRTEQGDSAMYLCASSSRRASVFHEFFGPGTRLTVL.

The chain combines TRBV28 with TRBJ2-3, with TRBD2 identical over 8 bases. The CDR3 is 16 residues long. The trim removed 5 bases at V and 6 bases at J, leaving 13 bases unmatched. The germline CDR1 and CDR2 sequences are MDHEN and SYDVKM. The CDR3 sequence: CASSTGTSWGDDTQYF. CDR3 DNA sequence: TGTGCCAGCAGTACCGGGACTAGTTGGGGCGACGATACGCAGTATTTT.

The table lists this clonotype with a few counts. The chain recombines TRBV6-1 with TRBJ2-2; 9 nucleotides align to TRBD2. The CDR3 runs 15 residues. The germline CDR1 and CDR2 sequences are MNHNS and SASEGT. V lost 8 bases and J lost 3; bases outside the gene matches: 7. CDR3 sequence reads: CASERREGYTGELFF. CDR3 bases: TGTGCCAGCGAACGGCGGGAGGGATACACCGGGGAGCTGTTTTTT.

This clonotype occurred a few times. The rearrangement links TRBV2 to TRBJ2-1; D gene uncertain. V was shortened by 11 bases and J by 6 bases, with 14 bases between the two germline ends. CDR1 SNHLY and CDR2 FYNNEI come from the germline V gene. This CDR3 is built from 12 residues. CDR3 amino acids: CAGTRVGNEQFF. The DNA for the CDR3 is TGTGCCGGCACTCGAGTGGGCAATGAGCAGTTCTTC.

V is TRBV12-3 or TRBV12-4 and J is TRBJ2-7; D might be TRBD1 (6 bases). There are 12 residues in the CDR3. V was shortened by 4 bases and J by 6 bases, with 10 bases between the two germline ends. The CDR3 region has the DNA TGTGCCAGCAGTTACAGGGTTTCCGAGCAGTACTTC. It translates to CASSYRVSEQYF.

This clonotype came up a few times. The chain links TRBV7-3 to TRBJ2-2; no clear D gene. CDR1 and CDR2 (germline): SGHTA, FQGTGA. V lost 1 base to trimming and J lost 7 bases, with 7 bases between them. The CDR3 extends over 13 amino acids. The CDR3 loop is CASSLILGGELFF. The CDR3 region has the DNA TGTGCCAGCAGCTTAATTCTAGGCGGGGAGCTGTTTTTT.

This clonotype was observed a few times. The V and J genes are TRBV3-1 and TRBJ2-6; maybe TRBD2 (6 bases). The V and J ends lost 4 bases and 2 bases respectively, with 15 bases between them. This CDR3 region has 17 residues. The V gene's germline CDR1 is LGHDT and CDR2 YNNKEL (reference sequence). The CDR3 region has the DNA TGTGCCAGCAGCCGCCCCGGGGGAAGGGCTGGGGCCAACGTCCTGACTTTC. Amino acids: CASSRPGGRAGANVLTF.

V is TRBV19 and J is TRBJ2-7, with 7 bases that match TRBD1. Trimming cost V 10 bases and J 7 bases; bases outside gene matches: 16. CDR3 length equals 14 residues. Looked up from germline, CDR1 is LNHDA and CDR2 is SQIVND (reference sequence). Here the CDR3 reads CANLQGPFWGEQYF. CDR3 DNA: TGTGCCAACTTACAGGGGCCGTTCTGGGGAGAGCAGTACTTC. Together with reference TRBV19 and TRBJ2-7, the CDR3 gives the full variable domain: DGGITQSPKYLFRKEGQNVTLSCEQNLNHDAMYWYRQDPGQGLRLIYYSQIVNDFQKGDIAEGYSVSREKKESFPLTVTSAQKNPTAFYLCANLQGPFWGEQYFGPGTRLTVT.

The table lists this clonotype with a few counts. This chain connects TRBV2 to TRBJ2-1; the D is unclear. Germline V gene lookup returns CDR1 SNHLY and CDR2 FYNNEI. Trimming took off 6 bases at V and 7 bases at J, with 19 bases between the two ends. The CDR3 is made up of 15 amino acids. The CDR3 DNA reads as TGTGCCAGCAGCCCCCGGTGGAGCCGTCAAAATGAGCAGTTCTTC. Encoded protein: CASSPRWSRQNEQFF.

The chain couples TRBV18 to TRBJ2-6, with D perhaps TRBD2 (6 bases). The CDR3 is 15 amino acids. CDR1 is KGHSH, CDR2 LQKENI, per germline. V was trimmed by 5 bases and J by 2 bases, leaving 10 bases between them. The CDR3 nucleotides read TGTGCCAGCTCATCGGAGGGGCCTGGGGCCAACGTCCTGACTTTC. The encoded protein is CASSSEGPGANVLTF.

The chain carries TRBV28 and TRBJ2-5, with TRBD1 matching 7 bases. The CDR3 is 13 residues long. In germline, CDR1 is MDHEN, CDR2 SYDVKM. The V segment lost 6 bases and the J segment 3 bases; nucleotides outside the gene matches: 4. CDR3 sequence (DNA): TGTGCCAGCAGGAGGGGGCAGAAAGAGACCCAGTACTTC. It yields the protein CASRRGQKETQYF. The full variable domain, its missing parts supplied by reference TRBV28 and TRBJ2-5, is DVKVTQSSRYLVKRTGEKVFLECVQDMDHENMFWYRQDPGLGLRLIYFSYDVKMKEKGDIPEGYSVSREKKERFSLILESASTNQTSMYLCASRRGQKETQYFGPGTRLLVL.

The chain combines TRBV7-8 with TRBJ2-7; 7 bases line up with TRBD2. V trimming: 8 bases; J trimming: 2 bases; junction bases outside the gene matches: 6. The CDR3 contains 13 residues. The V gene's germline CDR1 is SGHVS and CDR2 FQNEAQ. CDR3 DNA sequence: TGTGCCAGCGGGAGGGAAATTACCTACGAGCAGTACTTC. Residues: CASGREITYEQYF.

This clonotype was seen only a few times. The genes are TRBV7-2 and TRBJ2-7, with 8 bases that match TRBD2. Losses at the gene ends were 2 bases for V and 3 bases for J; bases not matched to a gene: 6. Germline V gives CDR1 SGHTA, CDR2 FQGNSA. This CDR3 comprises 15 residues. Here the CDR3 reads CASSLMTGGIYEQYF. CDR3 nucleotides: TGTGCCAGCAGCTTAATGACGGGAGGGATCTACGAGCAGTACTTC.

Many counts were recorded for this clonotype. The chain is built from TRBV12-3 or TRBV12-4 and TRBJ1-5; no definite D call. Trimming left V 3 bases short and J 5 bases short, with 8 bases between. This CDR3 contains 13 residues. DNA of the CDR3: TGTGCCAGCAGTTTCTCGGTCGATCAGCCCCAGCATTTT. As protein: CASSFSVDQPQHF.

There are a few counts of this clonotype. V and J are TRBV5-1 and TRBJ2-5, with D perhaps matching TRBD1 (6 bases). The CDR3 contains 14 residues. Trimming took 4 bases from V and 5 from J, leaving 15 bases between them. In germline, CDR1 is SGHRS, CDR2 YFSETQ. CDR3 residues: CASSPYREAETQYF. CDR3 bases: TGCGCCAGCAGCCCCTACAGGGAAGCGGAGACCCAGTACTTC.

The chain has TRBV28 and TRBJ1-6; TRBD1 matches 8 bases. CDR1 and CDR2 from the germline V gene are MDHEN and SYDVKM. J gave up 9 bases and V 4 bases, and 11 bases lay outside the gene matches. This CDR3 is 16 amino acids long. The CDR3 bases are TGTGCCAGCAGTTCCCAGGGGGCCCCCCCACCTTCACCCCTCCACTTT. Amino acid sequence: CASSSQGAPPPSPLHF.

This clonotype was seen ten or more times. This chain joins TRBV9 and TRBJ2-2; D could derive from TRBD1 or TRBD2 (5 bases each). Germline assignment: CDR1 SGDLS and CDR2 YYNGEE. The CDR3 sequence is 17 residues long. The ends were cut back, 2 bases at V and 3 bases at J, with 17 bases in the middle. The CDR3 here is CASSVLSGPYDTGELFF. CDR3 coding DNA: TGTGCCAGCAGCGTCTTGTCGGGGCCTTATGACACCGGGGAGCTGTTTTTT.

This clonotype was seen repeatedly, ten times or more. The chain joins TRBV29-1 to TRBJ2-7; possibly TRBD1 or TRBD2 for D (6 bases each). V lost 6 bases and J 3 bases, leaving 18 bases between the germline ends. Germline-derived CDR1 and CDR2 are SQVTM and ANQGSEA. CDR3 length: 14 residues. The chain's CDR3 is CSVQKGGLGYEQYF. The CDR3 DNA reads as TGCAGCGTCCAAAAGGGGGGTTTAGGCTACGAGCAGTACTTC.

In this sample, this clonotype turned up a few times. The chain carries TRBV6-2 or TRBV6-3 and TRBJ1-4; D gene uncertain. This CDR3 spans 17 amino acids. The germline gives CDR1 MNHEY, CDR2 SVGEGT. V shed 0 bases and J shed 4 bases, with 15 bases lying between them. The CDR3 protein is CASSYSKPYSRNEKLFF. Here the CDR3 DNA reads TGTGCCAGCAGTTACTCGAAACCGTACAGCCGTAATGAAAAACTGTTTTTT.